This T cell receptor beta chain came from a study of Ad26.COV2.S vaccination and SARS-CoV-2 variants. Only in-frame clones appear in the TCRdb table, and some are missing; sequencing was by immunoSEQ multiplex PCR. This sample carries roughly 390,000 clones, approximately 91% of them seen once, and the ten largest clones take 3.5%. Described treatment: some 19 received Ad26.COV2.S at low or high dose, single or two shots; about 5 received placebo; per-sample allocation not given. The samples date from day 63 after the first vaccine or placebo injection. CDR3 length: 14 amino acids. Germline V CDR1 and CDR2: KGHDR, SFDVKD. Trimming took 4 bases from V and 11 from J, leaving 17 bases between them. The sample holds a few counts of this clone.

This TCR derives from a person between 18 and 60 years old who received the Ad26.COV2.S COVID-19 vaccine or a placebo. The sample here was peripheral blood, taken in a trial of Ad26.COV2.S vaccine versus placebo. The rearrangement uses TRBV24-1 and TRBJ1-5; maybe TRBD1 (6 bases). The CDR3 nucleotides read TGTGCCACCAGTGAGGGTACAGGGATTGGAGCCCAGCATTTT. Protein product: CATSEGTGIGAQHF.